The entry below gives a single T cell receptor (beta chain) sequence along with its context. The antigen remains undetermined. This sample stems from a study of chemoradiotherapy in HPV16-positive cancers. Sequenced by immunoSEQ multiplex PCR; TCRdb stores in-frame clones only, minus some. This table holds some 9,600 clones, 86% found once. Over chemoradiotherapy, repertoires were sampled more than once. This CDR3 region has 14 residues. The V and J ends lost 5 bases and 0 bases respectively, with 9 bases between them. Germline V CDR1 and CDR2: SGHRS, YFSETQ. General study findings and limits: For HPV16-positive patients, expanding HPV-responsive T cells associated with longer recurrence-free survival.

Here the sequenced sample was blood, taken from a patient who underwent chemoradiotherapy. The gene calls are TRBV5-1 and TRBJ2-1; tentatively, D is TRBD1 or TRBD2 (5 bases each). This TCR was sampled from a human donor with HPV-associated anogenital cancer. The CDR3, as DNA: TGCGCCAGCAGGGGGGAGAGCTCCTACAATGAGCAGTTCTTC. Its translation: CASRGESSYNEQFF. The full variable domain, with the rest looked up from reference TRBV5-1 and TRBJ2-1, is KAGVTQTPRYLIKTRGQQVTLSCSPISGHRSVSWYQQTPGQGLQFLFEYFSETQRNKGNFPGRFSGRQFSNSRSEMNVSTLELGDSALYLCASRGESSYNEQFFGPGTRLTVL.